Listed here are 9 T cell receptor beta chains from one sample, sequenced in a study of cytomegalovirus exposure and HLA in healthy donors. The PCR used 60 Vbeta and 13 Jbeta primers. Repertoires were generated with immunoSEQ multiplex PCR, while TCRdb's copy carries only in-frame clones and drops some. The sample consists of approximately 140,000 clones, around 75% of them appearing once. Sequencing input: PBMCs. The receptors here all came from a man aged 40-50 years in good health and CMV-seronegative.

The V gene is TRBV5-1, the J gene TRBJ2-2, with 7 bases that match TRBD1. V was pared by 4 bases and J by 2 bases, with 23 bases of the junction left unmatched. Per germline, CDR1 SGHRS and CDR2 YFSETQ. The CDR3 consists of 21 residues. The CDR3 DNA is TGCGCCAGCAGCAGGGAACAGGGGCGATTTCTACCAGCTAAAAACACCGGGGAGCTGTTTTTT. Protein sequence: CASSREQGRFLPAKNTGELFF.

CDR3 DNA sequence: TGTGCCAGCAGCAAAGAAGGGCAGGTCCGGAGGGATGAGCAGTTCTTC. The encoded protein is CASSKEGQVRRDEQFF. This chain joins TRBV21-1 and TRBJ2-1; the D call of TRBD2 is as the table states it, not checked on the DNA. TRBV21-1 is noted as a pseudogene. The CDR3 length is 16 residues.

In DNA, the CDR3 is TGTGCCAGCAGCCTTCTACAGGGGGCCCTGCCCCAGCATTTT. It yields the protein CASSLLQGALPQHF. The V and J genes are TRBV6-6 and TRBJ1-5, with 9 bases lining up with TRBD1. J was trimmed by 9 bases and V by 6 bases; bases with no gene match: 9. The CDR3 is 14 residues long. CDR1 is MNHNY, CDR2 SVGAGI, per germline (reference sequence).

The chain employs TRBV7-6 and TRBJ1-5, with 9 bases lining up with TRBD1. Germline lookup yields CDR1 SGHVS and CDR2 FNYEAQ. V gave up 5 bases and J gave up 4 bases; unmatched junction bases: 6. The CDR3 spans 15 residues. The CDR3, as DNA: TGTGCCAGCAGCCGGACAGGGGATAAGAATCAGCCCCAGCATTTT. Its translation: CASSRTGDKNQPQHF.

The chain links TRBV5-4 to TRBJ2-5, with D perhaps TRBD1 (6 bases). The better agreement between TRBJ2-7 and the DNA end casts doubt on the J call. The length of the CDR3 is 14 residues. Germline V lookup: CDR1 SGHNT, CDR2 YYREEE (reference sequence). The CDR3 loop reads CASSLGTLSYEQYF. As DNA, the CDR3 is TGTGCCAGCAGCCTCGGGACACTGTCCTACGAGCAGTACTTC.

V is TRBV4-3 and J is TRBJ1-2; D is ambiguous. V was trimmed by 1 base and J by 4 bases, leaving 16 bases between them. The CDR3 length is 16 residues. CDR1 is LGHNA, CDR2 YSLEER, per germline. The CDR3: CASSQAPPDGGYGYTF. The CDR3, as DNA: TGCGCCAGCAGCCAAGCACCTCCGGACGGAGGCTATGGCTACACCTTC.

The chain carries TRBV7-6 and TRBJ2-3, with 11 bases fitting TRBD2. V lost 1 base, J lost 0 bases, and 3 bases stayed unmatched. This CDR3 has 17 amino acids. Per the germline V gene, CDR1 is SGHVS and CDR2 is FNYEAQ. CDR3 bases: TGTGCCAGCAGCTTAGGACTAGCGGGGCATAGCACAGATACGCAGTATTTT. Amino acids: CASSLGLAGHSTDTQYF.

The CDR3 DNA reads as TGCGCCAGCAGCCCCGGGACTAGCAGGCTCTACGAGCAGTACTTC. This sequence encodes CASSPGTSRLYEQYF. This sequence joins TRBV5-1 and TRBJ2-7; 9 nucleotides line up with TRBD2. Germline loops: CDR1 SGHRS, CDR2 YFSETQ. After removal of 4 bases from V and 3 bases from J, the junction contained 8 bases not matched to a gene. The CDR3 sequence is 15 residues long.

In its sample, this clone was seen once. The V call is TRBV19, the J call TRBJ1-1; 9 bases align to TRBD1. This CDR3 spans 17 amino acids. V shed 5 bases, J shed 0 bases, and the junction held 10 bases outside the gene matches. Germline V gives CDR1 LNHDA, CDR2 SQIVND (reference sequence). The CDR3 is CASSWDRESIMNTEAFF. CDR3 nucleotides: TGTGCCAGTAGTTGGGACAGGGAGTCAATTATGAACACTGAAGCTTTCTTT. The full variable domain, completed using reference TRBV19 and TRBJ1-1, is DGGITQSPKYLFRKEGQNVTLSCEQNLNHDAMYWYRQDPGQGLRLIYYSQIVNDFQKGDIAEGYSVSREKKESFPLTVTSAQKNPTAFYLCASSWDRESIMNTEAFFGQGTRLTVV.